This TCR beta chain was recorded in a study of blood T cell repertoires in COVID-19. Study details: PBMCs, B-cell-depleted T cells, or T cells provided the cDNA or gDNA that made up the material.

Measured with immunoSEQ multiplex PCR; TCRdb has only the in-frame clones, and not every one. This repertoire shows a few hundred thousand clones, roughly 84% found once; its top ten account for about 2.7%. V was clipped by 0 bases and J by 2 bases; unmatched bases: 0. The CDR3 runs 15 residues. CDR1 is SGHRS and CDR2 is YFSETQ in the germline V gene. Those enrolled, adults aged roughly 18 to 89 years, came from about two dozen US areas. Symptom resolution, clearance, or two negative PCRs marked the recovered donors of Cohort 3. The V call is TRBV5-1, the J call TRBJ1-4; 8 nucleotides match TRBD1. The sequenced sample consisted of PBMCs or T cells enriched from blood (not recorded which). This clonotype was sampled from a woman in her 30s who had recovered from COVID-19. The DNA for the CDR3 is TGCGCCAGCAGCTTGGGGACAGGGACTAATGAAAAACTGTTTTTT. This gives the protein CASSLGTGTNEKLFF. Full variable domain (rest looked up from reference TRBV5-1 and TRBJ1-4): KAGVTQTPRYLIKTRGQQVTLSCSPISGHRSVSWYQQTPGQGLQFLFEYFSETQRNKGNFPGRFSGRQFSNSRSEMNVSTLELGDSALYLCASSLGTGTNEKLFFGSGTQLSVL.